A selection of T cell receptor beta chains follows, all from one sample in a study of post-analysis software for immune sequencing data. TCRdb reprocessed the PCR reads with MiXCR, giving one entry per CDR3 protein. Among some 890,000 distinct CDR3 sequences listed, approximately 57% were seen once. The sample comprised blood. All receptors derive from a girl between 10 and 17 years old with multiple sclerosis. CDR3s include the opening cysteine and the closing phenylalanine or tryptophan. The D gene is left open where the match is weak. Only part of the rows carry a size: once, few, many, or a class if the clone is expanded.

d_gene	v_gene	j_gene	abundance	CDR3aa	CDR3nt
-	TRBV29-1	TRBJ2-3	-	CSGQDWDTQYF	TGCAGCGGCCAGGACTGGGATACGCAGTATTTT
-	TRBV10-3	TRBJ2-3	few	CAISESTRNTDTQYF	TGTGCCATCAGTGAGTCGACTCGGAACACAGATACGCAGTATTTT
-	TRBV7-9	TRBJ1-2	few	CASSQDSYGYTF	TGTGCCAGCAGCCAGGACAGCTATGGCTACACCTTC
-	TRBV27	TRBJ1-2	-	CASSLRIAPSNYGYTF	TGTGCCAGCAGTTTAAGAATAGCCCCGTCTAACTATGGCTACACCTTC
TRBD1	TRBV7-9	TRBJ2-1	-	CASSSPGQGRNEQFF	TGTGCCAGCAGCTCCCCGGGACAGGGTAGGAATGAGCAGTTCTTC
-	TRBV6-5	TRBJ2-7	-	CASSVIGGQSYEQYF	TGTGCCAGCAGCGTGATTGGGGGCCAGTCCTACGAGCAGTACTTC
-	TRBV5-1	TRBJ1-1	-	CASSSPGRNTEAFF	TGCGCCAGCAGCTCCCCGGGACGGAACACTGAAGCTTTCTTT
-	TRBV20-1	TRBJ1-1	-	CSPDLAGVNTEAFF	TGCAGCCCTGACTTGGCCGGCGTGAACACTGAAGCTTTCTTT
-	TRBV9	TRBJ1-3	-	CASSSTPLGNTIYF	TGTGCCAGCAGCTCAACCCCCTTGGGAAACACCATATATTTT
TRBD2	TRBV5-1	TRBJ2-3	few	CASSPLPQRGYTDTQYF	TGCGCCAGCAGCCCCCTACCCCAGCGGGGGTACACAGATACGCAGTATTTT
-	TRBV10-2	TRBJ2-3	-	CATLYTDTQYF	TGCGCCACCTTGTATACAGATACGCAGTATTTT
TRBD2	TRBV6-5	TRBJ2-7	-	CASSYSITSGPISYEQYF	TGTGCCAGCAGTTACTCGATAACTAGCGGGCCGATCTCCTACGAGCAGTACTTC
-	TRBV7-3	TRBJ1-1	few	CASSSSTVGTEAFF	TGTGCCAGCAGCTCTTCTACCGTCGGGACTGAAGCTTTCTTT
-	TRBV5-1	TRBJ2-7	-	CASSLQATYEQYF	TGCGCCAGCAGCTTGCAGGCTACCTACGAGCAGTACTTC
-	TRBV15	TRBJ1-4	-	CATSRDPGQDEKLFF	TGTGCCACCAGCAGAGATCCCGGACAAGATGAAAAACTGTTTTTT
-	TRBV3-1	TRBJ2-5	-	CASSQGIWRIETQYF	TGTGCCAGCAGCCAAGGAATCTGGAGGATTGAGACCCAGTACTTC
TRBD2	TRBV29-1	TRBJ2-2	-	CSVEDWTSGGAGGELFF	TGCAGCGTTGAAGACTGGACTAGCGGGGGGGCTGGCGGGGAGCTGTTTTTT
TRBD1	TRBV5-1	TRBJ2-5	-	CASTRGTGEETQYF	TGCGCCAGCACGCGAGGGACAGGGGAAGAGACCCAGTACTTC
-	TRBV28	TRBJ2-3	-	CASSPPGDIDTQYF	TGTGCCAGCAGTCCTCCTGGGGATATAGATACGCAGTATTTT
-	TRBV7-9	TRBJ2-3	few	CASSSKSADTQYF	TGTGCCAGCAGCTCAAAATCAGCGGATACGCAGTATTTT
-	TRBV4-1	TRBJ2-7	-	CASSRAQNGHEQYF	TGCGCCAGCAGCCGAGCGCAAAACGGCCACGAGCAGTACTTC
-	TRBV9	TRBJ2-1	-	CASSVFSGGGYNEQFF	TGTGCCAGCAGCGTCTTTAGCGGTGGGGGATACAATGAGCAGTTCTTC
TRBD1	TRBV7-9	TRBJ1-6	-	CASSSRDRGSPLHF	TGTGCCAGCAGCTCCAGGGACAGGGGGTCACCCCTCCACTTT
-	TRBV21-1	TRBJ2-1	-	CASSNRGLAGGSYNEQFF	TGTGCCAGCAGCAACCGCGGACTAGCGGGAGGGTCCTACAATGAGCAGTTCTTC
TRBD2	TRBV12-3/TRBV12-4	TRBJ2-1	-	CASSLGLADPLVEQFF	TGTGCCAGCAGTTTGGGGCTAGCGGACCCTTTAGTTGAGCAGTTCTTC
TRBD2	TRBV9	TRBJ2-5	-	CASSVSAGGQETQYF	TGTGCCAGCAGCGTATCGGCGGGGGGGCAAGAGACCCAGTACTTC
-	TRBV12-3/TRBV12-4	TRBJ2-4	-	CASTNLGPENIQYF	TGTGCCAGCACCAACCTCGGACCGGAAAACATTCAGTACTTC
TRBD2	TRBV4-1	TRBJ2-3	-	CASSQGGILGTSGKFLTDTQYF	TGCGCCAGCAGCCAAGGGGGGATCCTTGGGACTAGCGGGAAGTTTTTGACAGATACGCAGTATTTT
TRBD2	TRBV6-5	TRBJ2-7	few	CASSYSRRLAEGVHEQYF	TGTGCCAGCAGTTACTCGAGACGACTAGCGGAAGGAGTACACGAGCAGTACTTC
-	TRBV20-1	TRBJ2-2	-	CSARDQGRGNTGELFF	TGCAGTGCTAGAGATCAGGGAAGGGGAAACACCGGGGAGCTGTTTTTT
-	TRBV20-1	TRBJ2-7	few	CSARDYYSSYEQYF	TGCAGTGCTAGAGACTACTACTCCTCCTACGAGCAGTACTTC
TRBD2	TRBV7-2	TRBJ2-1	-	CASSLGASGGNPQFF	TGTGCCAGCAGCTTAGGGGCTAGCGGGGGTAACCCCCAGTTCTTC
-	TRBV6-5	TRBJ1-2	-	CASSYWSGEKGRDGYTF	TGTGCCAGCAGTTACTGGTCCGGGGAAAAAGGGAGGGATGGCTACACCTTC
-	TRBV5-1	TRBJ2-5	few	CASSRVGTEETQYF	TGCGCCAGCAGCCGCGTCGGGACGGAGGAGACCCAGTACTTC
-	TRBV2	TRBJ1-2	-	CASSVTRVGYTF	TGTGCCAGCAGTGTGACCCGTGTTGGCTACACCTTC
-	TRBV12-3/TRBV12-4	TRBJ2-5	-	CASGMRQETQYF	TGTGCCAGCGGTATGAGGCAAGAGACCCAGTACTTC
-	TRBV5-1	TRBJ2-7	few	CASSEVKSPSYEQYF	TGCGCCAGCAGCGAGGTGAAGTCCCCTTCCTACGAGCAGTACTTC
TRBD2	TRBV14	TRBJ2-7	-	CASSRSGTSGRVYYEQYF	TGTGCCAGCAGCCGAAGCGGGACTAGCGGGAGGGTTTACTACGAGCAGTACTTC
TRBD1	TRBV10-3	TRBJ2-5	few	CAISEFGQGAREQYF	TGTGCCATCAGTGAGTTTGGACAGGGGGCGCGGGAGCAGTACTTC
TRBD1	TRBV6-6	TRBJ1-1	-	CASSSGTGALNTEAFF	TGTGCCAGCAGTTCCGGGACAGGGGCTTTGAACACTGAAGCTTTCTTT
-	TRBV5-1	TRBJ2-7	-	CASSPRGGIYEQYF	TGCGCCAGCAGCCCGCGAGGAGGGATCTACGAGCAGTACTTC
-	TRBV20-1	TRBJ2-1	-	CSARAGMGPYNEQFF	TGCAGTGCTAGAGCCGGGATGGGGCCCTACAATGAGCAGTTCTTC
-	TRBV25-1	TRBJ1-6	-	CASRVPNSPLHF	TGTGCCAGCAGGGTCCCTAATTCACCCCTCCACTTT
-	TRBV21-1	TRBJ2-7	-	CASRPGTSGRIYEQYF	TGTGCCAGCAGACCCGGGACTAGCGGGAGGATCTACGAGCAGTACTTC
-	TRBV5-1	TRBJ2-3	once	CTSSLEAGTGTQYF	TGCACCAGCAGCTTGGAAGCAGGCACTGGTACGCAGTATTTT
-	TRBV28	TRBJ2-7	few	CASSQQDSPYEQYF	TGTGCCAGCAGTCAGCAAGACAGTCCCTACGAGCAGTACTTC
-	TRBV5-1	TRBJ2-4	-	CASSPGALGSGIQYF	TGCGCCAGCAGCCCGGGAGCCCTCGGGTCCGGGATTCAGTACTTC
-	TRBV29-1	TRBJ2-7	-	CSGPGYEQYF	TGCAGCGGCCCGGGTTACGAGCAGTACTTC
-	TRBV9	TRBJ2-5	many	CASSVEETQYF	TGTGCCAGCAGCGTAGAGGAGACCCAGTACTTC
TRBD1	TRBV6-1	TRBJ2-1	-	CASRRYTGTGVQEQFF	TGTGCCAGCAGGAGATATACCGGGACAGGGGTCCAGGAGCAGTTCTTC
-	TRBV20-1	TRBJ1-1	few	CSASSGAQVVEAFF	TGCAGTGCTAGTTCCGGGGCCCAAGTAGTAGAAGCTTTCTTT
-	TRBV27	TRBJ2-1	many	CASSFLGGETYNEQFF	TGTGCCAGCAGTTTTTTAGGAGGGGAAACCTACAATGAGCAGTTCTTC
-	TRBV7-9	TRBJ2-1	-	CASSVGASWRHEQFF	TGTGCCAGCAGCGTCGGGGCTAGCTGGCGTCATGAGCAGTTCTTC
-	TRBV7-9	TRBJ1-5	few	CASSLGGGGGQPQHF	TGTGCCAGCAGCTTAGGTGGGGGGGGTGGACAGCCCCAGCATTTT
TRBD1	TRBV20-1	TRBJ2-7	few	CSARDRQGAYEQYF	TGCAGTGCTAGAGATAGGCAGGGGGCCTACGAGCAGTACTTC
TRBD1	TRBV5-1	TRBJ2-3	-	CASSSGTGEDTQYF	TGCGCCAGCAGCTCCGGGACAGGGGAAGATACGCAGTATTTT
TRBD1	TRBV7-9	TRBJ1-2	-	CASRKGQEAGYTF	TGTGCCAGCAGAAAAGGACAGGAGGCTGGCTACACCTTC
TRBD1	TRBV9	TRBJ1-4	few	CASSPRDRGNEKLFF	TGTGCCAGCAGCCCTCGGGACAGGGGGAATGAAAAACTGTTTTTT